This TCR beta chain was identified in a study of blood T cells in healthy people across ages. With a J-beta primer mix and a sample-barcoded 5' primer, a second PCR ran about 7 to 12 cycles. MiXCR, applied by TCRdb to the 5' RACE reads, yields one record per CDR3 protein. In the table there are roughly 1 million distinct CDR3 sequences, approximately 25% of which are singletons. The V end was cut by 1 base, the J end by 13 bases, with 11 bases between. This CDR3 is 13 amino acids long. Germline V gene sequence: CDR1 LGHNA, CDR2 YNFKEQ. This clonotype was recorded a few times. This sample was shared with a second study, whose subject was T cells of mothers and their children.

Sequenced material: blood. V gene TRBV4-2 combines with J gene TRBJ1-6; no clear D gene. The clonotype originates from a girl aged 2 to 9 in good health. CDR3 DNA sequence: TGTGCCAGCAGCCAAGGCCTTAGCTGGCCCCTCCACTTT. Residues: CASSQGLSWPLHF.